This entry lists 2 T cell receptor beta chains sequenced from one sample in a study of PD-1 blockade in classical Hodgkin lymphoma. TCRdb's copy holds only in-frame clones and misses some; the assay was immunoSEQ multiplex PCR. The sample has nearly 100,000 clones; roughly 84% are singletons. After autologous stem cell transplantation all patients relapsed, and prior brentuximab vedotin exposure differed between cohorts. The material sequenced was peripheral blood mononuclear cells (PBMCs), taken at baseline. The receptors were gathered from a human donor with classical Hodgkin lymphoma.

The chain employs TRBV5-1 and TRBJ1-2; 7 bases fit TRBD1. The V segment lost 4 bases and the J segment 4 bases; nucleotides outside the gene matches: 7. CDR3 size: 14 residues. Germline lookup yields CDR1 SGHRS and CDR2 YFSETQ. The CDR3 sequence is CASSVNRGGYGYTF. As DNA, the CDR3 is TGCGCCAGCAGCGTAAACAGGGGTGGCTATGGCTACACCTTC.

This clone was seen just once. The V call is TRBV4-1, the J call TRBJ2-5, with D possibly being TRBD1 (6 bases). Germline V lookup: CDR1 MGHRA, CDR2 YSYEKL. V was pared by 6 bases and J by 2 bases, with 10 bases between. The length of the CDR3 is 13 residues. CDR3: CASSWTEQETQYF. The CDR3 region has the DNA TGCGCCAGCAGTTGGACAGAGCAAGAGACCCAGTACTTC.